These 8 T cell receptor beta chains were all obtained from the same sample, sequenced in a study of T cells in Graves' hyperthyroidism and ophthalmopathy. TCR beta CDR3 regions were amplified from RNA. The HTBI set primed first-round TCR CDR3 RT-PCR. TCRdb re-derived calls from the multiplex PCR reads in MiXCR, one entry per CDR3 protein. Of about 400,000 distinct CDR3 sequences listed, around 25% were seen once; the top ten hold 73%. Sequences were obtained from blood. The receptors derive from a man aged 50 to 59 with Graves' hyperthyroidism.

The sample holds many counts of this clonotype. This chain uses TRBV20-1 with TRBJ2-2; maybe TRBD2 (5 bases). From germline, CDR1 is DFQATT and CDR2 SNEGSKA (reference sequence). The CDR3 extends over 13 amino acids. The CDR3 spells CSVRRTNTGELFF. As DNA, the CDR3 is TGCAGCGTTCGGCGGACTAACACCGGGGAGCTGTTTTTT.

The chain is built from TRBV20-1 and TRBJ1-3; perhaps TRBD1 as D (5 bases). Germline loops: CDR1 DFQATT, CDR2 SNEGSKA (reference sequence). This CDR3 is built from 15 residues. V was trimmed by 1 base and J by 2 bases, leaving 12 bases between them. The CDR3 loop is CSARGARDAGNTIYF. The CDR3 DNA reads TGCAGTGCTAGAGGGGCCAGGGATGCTGGAAACACCATATATTTT.

This clonotype has a handful of counts. The chain joins TRBV20-1 to TRBJ1-6; the match to TRBD1 covers 7 bases. Trimming took 5 bases from V and 7 from J; bases not matched to a gene: 8. The CDR3 is made up of 14 amino acids. Germline V lookup: CDR1 DFQATT, CDR2 SNEGSKA (reference sequence). DNA of the CDR3: TGCAGTGCTGATGCCGGGACAGCAAATTCACCCCTCCACTTT. This gives the protein CSADAGTANSPLHF.

V usage is TRBV7-9 and J usage is TRBJ1-1; tentatively, D is TRBD1 (5 bases). There are 13 residues in the CDR3. CDR1 and CDR2 (germline): SEHNR, FQNEAQ (reference sequence). V lost 4 bases and J 6 bases, leaving 12 bases between the germline ends. CDR3 loop: CASSSGRDAEAFF. As DNA, the CDR3 is TGTGCCAGCAGCTCTGGGAGGGACGCTGAAGCTTTCTTT.

This clonotype was seen a handful of times. This chain uses TRBV12-5 with TRBJ2-1, with no clear D. V lost 7 bases and J 10 bases, leaving 26 bases between the germline ends. The germline gives CDR1 LGHNT, CDR2 FRNRAP. This CDR3 is 16 amino acids long. The CDR3 bases are TGTGCTAGTGCCTCAGGTCCGGGCTTCGAGTTGAAGGAGCAGTTCTTC. This gives the protein CASASGPGFELKEQFF. Complete variable domain (other parts from reference TRBV12-5 and TRBJ2-1): DARVTQTPRHKVTEMGQEVTMRCQPILGHNTVFWYRQTMMQGLELLAYFRNRAPLDDSGMPKDRFSAEMPDATLATLKIQPSEPRDSAVYFCASASGPGFELKEQFFGPGTRLTVL.

The rearrangement uses TRBV27 and TRBJ2-2; unclear D gene. With 0 bases removed from V and 3 bases from J, the gap between germline ends came to 5 bases. Germline lookup yields CDR1 MNHEY and CDR2 SMNVEV (reference sequence). This CDR3 region has 14 residues. The CDR3 spells CASSLSDHTGELFF. CDR3 sequence (DNA): TGTGCCAGCAGTTTATCCGACCACACCGGGGAGCTGTTTTTT.

This clonotype showed up just a few times. The CDR3 protein is CASSFKGMNTEAFF. The CDR3 DNA reads as TGTGCCAGCAGTTTTAAGGGCATGAACACTGAAGCTTTCTTT. The chain uses TRBV12-3 or TRBV12-4 and TRBJ1-1; no clear D gene. Trimming pared 3 bases from V and 0 bases from J, leaving 8 bases between. This CDR3 comprises 14 residues.

There are a few counts of this clonotype. V gene TRBV3-1 combines with J gene TRBJ1-3; D gene uncertain. Germline V gives CDR1 LGHDT, CDR2 YNNKEL (reference sequence). V lost 3 bases and J lost 7, with 7 bases in between. CDR3 size: 12 residues. The DNA for the CDR3 is TGTGCCAGCAGCCACCTTGGTAACACCATATATTTT. Its translation: CASSHLGNTIYF. The variable domain in full, with the rest retrieved from reference TRBV3-1 and TRBJ1-3, is DTAVSQTPKYLVTQMGNDKSIKCEQNLGHDTMYWYKQDSKKFLKIMFSYNNKELIINETVPNRFSPKSPDKAHLNLHINSLELGDSAVYFCASSHLGNTIYFGEGSWLTVV.